The entry below gives a single TCR beta chain sequence along with its context. This sample is drawn from a study of blood T cell repertoires in COVID-19. Profiled with immunoSEQ multiplex PCR; TCRdb holds only in-frame clones, not every one. Among about 200,000 clones listed, approximately 80% were seen once. CDR3 length: 13 amino acids. CDR1 is WNHNN and CDR2 is SYGVQD in the germline V gene (reference sequence). V lost 8 bases to trimming and J lost 10 bases, with 18 bases between them. Material: peripheral blood. V and J are TRBV10-1 and TRBJ2-1, with D hard to call. The TCR originated in a human donor with acute or convalescent COVID-19. The donor label of this sample is uncertain. The CDR3 reads CASAIRSGSEQFF. CDR3 nucleotide sequence: TGCGCCAGCGCCATAAGGAGTGGATCGGAGCAGTTCTTC.